Listed here are 23 T cell receptor beta chains from one sample, sequenced in a study of cytomegalovirus exposure and HLA in healthy donors. The PCR made use of 60 Vbeta and 13 Jbeta primers. TCRdb's copy holds only in-frame clones and misses some; the assay was immunoSEQ multiplex PCR. Of approximately 100,000 clones in the sample, about 76% were seen once. Sequenced sample: PBMCs. These receptors all come from a woman aged 40 to 50 in good health and CMV-seropositive.

The genes are TRBV5-1 and TRBJ1-4, with 7 bases that match TRBD1. Germline V gene data show CDR1 as SGHRS and CDR2 as YFSETQ. The CDR3 consists of 15 residues. With V trimmed by 4 bases and J by 0 bases, 3 bases remained unmatched. DNA for the CDR3: TGCGCCAGCAGCCGGGACAGCGCAACTAATGAAAAACTGTTTTTT. It translates to CASSRDSATNEKLFF.

The chain joins TRBV9 to TRBJ1-1, with TRBD1 matching 7 bases. The trim removed 0 bases at V and 4 bases at J, leaving 6 bases unmatched. Germline V gene lookup returns CDR1 SGDLS and CDR2 YYNGEE. CDR3 length equals 15 residues. The CDR3 bases are TGTGCCAGCAGCGTAGCAAGAGCAGGGGGCACTGAAGCTTTCTTT. Translating gives CASSVARAGGTEAFF.

This clone was observed a single time. This chain links TRBV7-2 with TRBJ1-6; D is undetermined. V lost 1 base and J 7 bases, leaving 8 bases between the germline ends. Germline V CDR1 and CDR2: SGHTA, FQGNSA. This CDR3 comprises 14 residues. The CDR3 sequence: CASSLVQRNSPLHF. The CDR3 DNA sequence: TGTGCCAGCAGCTTAGTTCAGAGGAATTCACCCCTCCACTTT.

This sequence joins TRBV4-1 and TRBJ2-7, with 11 bases aligning to TRBD2. The J segment lost 6 bases and the V segment lost 4 bases, leaving 8 bases of the junction unmatched. Germline V CDR1 and CDR2: MGHRA, YSYEKL. The CDR3 consists of 15 residues. CDR3 residues: CASSLLAGGLAEQYF. The CDR3 DNA reads as TGCGCCAGCAGCCTCTTAGCGGGGGGGCTTGCCGAGCAGTACTTC.

The rearrangement uses TRBV2 and TRBJ2-5; 7 positions agree with TRBD2. The CDR3 spans 14 residues. V lost 10 bases to trimming and J lost 4 bases; unmatched junction nucleotides: 12. CDR1 and CDR2 (germline): SNHLY, FYNNEI. The CDR3 protein is CAITTSILRETQYF. Written as DNA, the CDR3 is TGTGCCATTACGACTAGCATACTCCGAGAGACCCAGTACTTC.

The chain uses TRBV9 and TRBJ2-5; 8 bases line up with TRBD1. This CDR3 comprises 13 residues. CDR1 is SGDLS and CDR2 is YYNGEE in the germline V gene. The V segment lost 6 bases and the J segment 5 bases; nucleotides outside the gene matches: 6. The CDR3 loop is CASTPGGGETQYF. Written as DNA, the CDR3 is TGTGCCAGCACCCCAGGGGGCGGCGAGACCCAGTACTTC.

The chain uses TRBV10-3 and TRBJ2-1; TRBD1 matches at 9 bases. The trim removed 7 bases at V and 3 bases at J, leaving 4 bases unmatched. This CDR3 contains 14 residues. Germline V gives CDR1 ENHRY, CDR2 SYGVKD. CDR3 in DNA: TGTGCCATCAATACGGGACAGGGCTACAATGAGCAGTTCTTC. The encoded protein is CAINTGQGYNEQFF.

CDR3 sequence reads: CASSRTSEGTEAFF. CDR3 in DNA: TGCGCCAGCAGCCGAACATCCGAGGGCACTGAAGCTTTCTTT. The chain links TRBV5-1 to TRBJ1-1, with D unclear. Germline lookup yields CDR1 SGHRS and CDR2 YFSETQ. CDR3 size: 14 residues. The germline V and J ends were trimmed by 4 bases and 4 bases, with 14 bases remaining between them.

The gene calls are TRBV30 and TRBJ2-3, with TRBD2 identical over 13 bases. Germline loops: CDR1 GTSNPN, CDR2 SVGIG (reference sequence). V shed 4 bases, J shed 0 bases, and the junction held 13 bases outside the gene matches. This CDR3 comprises 19 residues. The CDR3 spells CAWTTGTSGGASSTDTQYF. In DNA form, the CDR3 reads TGTGCCTGGACTACCGGCACTAGCGGGGGGGCCTCTAGCACAGATACGCAGTATTTT.

The V call is TRBV9, the J call TRBJ1-2, with D possibly matching TRBD1 (6 bases). The CDR3 length is 17 residues. CDR1 is SGDLS and CDR2 is YYNGEE in the germline V gene. The V gene lost 0 bases and the J gene lost 5 bases, with 20 bases spanning the gap. The CDR3 reads CASSVAVEGVYSYGYTF. Written as DNA, the CDR3 is TGTGCCAGCAGCGTAGCAGTTGAGGGGGTTTACTCTTATGGCTACACCTTC.

This sequence joins TRBV6-1 and TRBJ2-5, with 9 nucleotides matching TRBD1. The DNA end is a closer match to TRBJ2-7, so the J assignment may be wrong. Germline V lookup: CDR1 MNHNS, CDR2 SASEGT. The CDR3 totals 14 residues. This CDR3 reads CASSWVDRGYEQYF. CDR3 nucleotide sequence: TGTGCCAGCAGTTGGGTGGACAGGGGATACGAGCAGTACTTC.

The chain joins TRBV7-9 to TRBJ2-3; D may be TRBD2 (5 bases). Per the germline V gene, CDR1 is SEHNR and CDR2 is FQNEAQ (reference sequence). V was clipped by 2 bases and J by 8 bases, with 17 bases between them. There are 15 residues in the CDR3. The CDR3 DNA follows: TGTGCCAGCAGCTTACAAGCCTCGTCGCTAGCTACGCAGTATTTT. Protein: CASSLQASSLATQYF.

The V and J genes are TRBV15 and TRBJ2-3; 12 bases map to TRBD2. Per germline, CDR1 LNHNV and CDR2 YYDKDF (reference sequence). There are 18 residues in the CDR3. J gave up 4 bases and V 0 bases, and 8 bases lay outside the gene matches. DNA of the CDR3: TGTGCCACCAGCAGAGATCCGGCTAGCGGGGGGGCCGCAGATACGCAGTATTTT. This translates into CATSRDPASGGAADTQYF.

This chain joins TRBV5-4 and TRBJ1-5, with 9 bases identical to TRBD1. Trimming took 0 bases from V and 7 from J; bases not matched to a gene: 5. Germline loops: CDR1 SGHNT, CDR2 YYREEE (reference sequence). The CDR3 has 15 residues. CDR3 sequence (DNA): TGTGCCAGCAGCTTGGACAGGGGGCTAACGCAGCCCCAGCATTTT. Protein sequence: CASSLDRGLTQPQHF.

In DNA, the CDR3 is TGTGCCAGCGGGGGCCGCTCCTACGAGCAGTACTTC. This sequence encodes CASGGRSYEQYF. V gene TRBV7-9 combines with J gene TRBJ2-7; weak D call: TRBD1 (6 bases). The length of the CDR3 is 12 residues. In germline, CDR1 is SEHNR, CDR2 FQNEAQ (reference sequence). V lost 8 bases and J 0 bases, leaving 8 bases between the germline ends.

The chain has TRBV28 and TRBJ1-5, with a tentative D call TRBD1 (6 bases). This CDR3 has 15 residues. Trimming removed 6 bases from V and 0 bases from J, with 12 bases in between. Germline assignment: CDR1 MDHEN and CDR2 SYDVKM. The CDR3 DNA follows: TGTGCCAGCAGGCCTCCCAGGGGTAGCAATCAGCCCCAGCATTTT. Protein product: CASRPPRGSNQPQHF.

The chain carries TRBV6-6 and TRBJ1-5; the match to TRBD1 covers 8 bases. The germline CDR1 and CDR2 sequences are MNHNY and SVGAGI (reference sequence). This CDR3 comprises 15 residues. J lost 6 bases, V lost 0 bases, and 4 bases had no gene match. The CDR3: CASSYSGQGSQPQHF. As DNA, the CDR3 is TGTGCCAGCAGTTACTCAGGACAGGGAAGTCAGCCCCAGCATTTT.

J is TRBJ1-1 and V is TRBV7-9, with D perhaps TRBD1 (5 bases). Germline loops: CDR1 SEHNR, CDR2 FQNEAQ (reference sequence). There are 14 residues in the CDR3. The V end was cut by 5 bases, the J end by 5 bases, with 15 bases between. Here the CDR3 DNA reads TGTGCCAGCAGCCTCGACGGGGGTGGTACTGAAGCTTTCTTT. Residues: CASSLDGGGTEAFF.

This chain connects TRBV2 to TRBJ2-5, with TRBD2 matching 8 bases. In germline, CDR1 is SNHLY, CDR2 FYNNEI. The CDR3 runs 14 residues. Losses at the gene ends were 6 bases for V and 5 bases for J; bases not matched to a gene: 8. The CDR3, as DNA: TGTGCCAGCAGCGCAGGGACTAGTCGGGAGACCCAGTACTTC. This codes for CASSAGTSRETQYF.

This chain connects TRBV9 to TRBJ2-3; TRBD2 is a possible D gene (6 bases). This CDR3 contains 15 residues. V dropped 2 bases and J dropped 2 bases, with 12 bases sitting between them. Germline V gives CDR1 SGDLS, CDR2 YYNGEE. CDR3 loop: CASSVRTTTTDTQYF. CDR3 nucleotide sequence: TGTGCCAGCAGCGTTAGGACTACCACCACAGATACGCAGTATTTT.

The V and J genes are TRBV5-4 and TRBJ1-2; D is perhaps TRBD1 (6 bases). This CDR3 has 15 amino acids. Trimming pared 3 bases from V and 2 bases from J, leaving 14 bases between. CDR1 SGHNT and CDR2 YYREEE come from the germline V gene (reference sequence). In DNA, the CDR3 is TGTGCCAGCAGCTCCCGATTCCAGGGGAACTATGGCTACACCTTC. Its protein is CASSSRFQGNYGYTF.

The gene calls are TRBV30 and TRBJ1-2, with 7 positions matching TRBD1. This CDR3 contains 14 residues. V gave up 2 bases and J gave up 5 bases; unmatched junction bases: 8. Germline V gene data show CDR1 as GTSNPN and CDR2 as SVGIG (reference sequence). The CDR3 bases are TGTGCCTGGAGTCAGAAAGACAGGGTTTATGGCTACACCTTC. Translated: CAWSQKDRVYGYTF.

This clone was counted a few times. This sequence joins TRBV5-1 and TRBJ2-5, with a weak D call TRBD1 (6 bases). Germline assignment: CDR1 SGHRS and CDR2 YFSETQ. CDR3 length: 18 residues. V was shortened by 2 bases and J by 3 bases, with 23 bases between the two germline ends. The CDR3 nucleotides are TGCGCCAGCAGCTTCAGGGGTAATAGGACTTCCGCTAAAGAGACCCAGTACTTC. Its translation: CASSFRGNRTSAKETQYF.